The 21 T cell receptor beta chains presented below share a single source sample, sequenced in a study of T cell changes during pregnancy in multiple sclerosis. The data were produced by immunoSEQ multiplex PCR, yet TCRdb's version contains in-frame clones alone and is incomplete. The sample holds under 70,000 clones, approximately 91% seen once. The sample was peripheral blood, taken in the second trimester of pregnancy. These TCRs come from a female donor with multiple sclerosis, enrolled in a pregnancy study.

This chain uses TRBV4-1 with TRBJ1-5; 7 bases map to TRBD1. This CDR3 is 16 amino acids long. V was clipped by 6 bases and J by 5 bases; unmatched bases: 13. Germline V gives CDR1 MGHRA, CDR2 YSYEKL. The CDR3 coding sequence is TGCGCCAGCAGTCGGGTATTGACAGGGTACGATCAGCCCCAGCATTTT. Its translation is CASSRVLTGYDQPQHF.

As for this clone: The sample holds other DNA sequences that translate to the same CDR3. The V gene is TRBV2, the J gene TRBJ2-7, with D possibly TRBD1 on 5 matching bases. With 3 bases removed from V and 1 base from J, the gap between germline ends came to 10 bases. Germline-derived CDR1 and CDR2 are SNHLY and FYNNEI. The CDR3 has 14 amino acids. The CDR3 spells CASSDQGSSYEQYF. The CDR3 region has the DNA TGTGCCAGCAGTGACCAGGGCTCGTCCTACGAGCAGTACTTC.

This clone was detected once. The rearrangement links TRBV19 to TRBJ1-3; 10 positions match TRBD1. Germline CDR1 reads LNHDA; CDR2 reads SQIVND (reference sequence). The CDR3 runs 14 residues. The trim removed 8 bases at V and 0 bases at J, leaving 1 base unmatched. CDR3 coding DNA: TGTGCCAGTGGACAGGGGGGCTCTGGAAACACCATATATTTT. Amino acid sequence: CASGQGGSGNTIYF.

The chain carries TRBV7-2 and TRBJ2-1; TRBD1 matches at 11 bases. Germline CDR1 SGHTA, CDR2 FQGNSA. CDR3 size: 15 residues. J was trimmed by 2 bases and V by 6 bases; bases with no gene match: 3. The chain's CDR3 is CASRRDRGAYNEQFF. For the CDR3, the DNA is TGTGCCAGCAGGCGGGACAGGGGGGCCTACAATGAGCAGTTCTTC.

The chain recombines TRBV11-2 with TRBJ1-2; the D is unclear. V was pared by 5 bases and J by 4 bases, with 20 bases between. Germline V gives CDR1 SGHAT, CDR2 FQNNGV. This CDR3 has 16 residues. The CDR3 bases are TGTGCCAGCAGCCTAGTCGGAGGGAGCCTAACCTATGGCTACACCTTC. Translating gives CASSLVGGSLTYGYTF.

The chain employs TRBV5-1 and TRBJ1-1; TRBD1 is a possible D gene (6 bases). The CDR3 consists of 15 residues. V was pared by 1 base and J by 4 bases, with 14 bases between. Per germline, CDR1 SGHRS and CDR2 YFSETQ. CDR3 protein: CASSLSYRAGTEAFF. CDR3 nucleotides: TGCGCCAGCAGCTTGTCCTACAGGGCGGGCACTGAAGCTTTCTTT.

V usage is TRBV2 and J usage is TRBJ2-7; no firm D call. Germline V gene data show CDR1 as SNHLY and CDR2 as FYNNEI. The CDR3 runs 12 residues. Trimming removed 3 bases from V and 7 bases from J, with 10 bases in between. The CDR3: CASSERRWEQYF. CDR3 nucleotide sequence: TGTGCCAGCAGTGAGAGAAGATGGGAGCAGTACTTC.

The CDR3 spells CASSFYGTAPQPQHF. The CDR3 region has the DNA TGTGCCAGCAGCTTCTATGGGACAGCGCCTCAGCCCCAGCATTTT. This chain uses TRBV7-2 with TRBJ1-5; TRBD1 matches 7 bases. Per germline, CDR1 SGHTA and CDR2 FQGNSA. Trimming took 3 bases from V and 6 from J; bases not matched to a gene: 8. The CDR3 runs 15 residues.

The chain combines TRBV5-4 with TRBJ2-5; D is undetermined. TRBJ2-7 matches the DNA end more closely, so the J call is doubtful. This CDR3 region has 14 residues. Germline-derived CDR1 and CDR2 are SGHNT and YYREEE (reference sequence). Here the CDR3 DNA reads TGTGCCAGCAGCTTGGTGACTTACTCCTACGAGCAGTACTTC. This encodes CASSLVTYSYEQYF.

The chain uses TRBV30 and TRBJ2-5; 7 nucleotides agree with TRBD2. The J segment lost 4 bases and the V segment lost 0 bases, leaving 8 bases of the junction unmatched. The germline V gene encodes CDR1 GTSNPN and CDR2 SVGIG (reference sequence). The CDR3 spans 15 residues. Here the CDR3 reads CAWSVSGGGAETQYF. DNA for the CDR3: TGTGCCTGGAGTGTATCGGGCGGGGGAGCAGAGACCCAGTACTTC.

V is TRBV18 and J is TRBJ2-7, with 7 bases aligning to TRBD1. Losses at the gene ends were 3 bases for V and 0 bases for J; bases not matched to a gene: 8. The V gene's germline CDR1 is KGHSH and CDR2 LQKENI. This CDR3 spans 16 amino acids. The CDR3 bases are TGTGCCAGCTCACCCTTTGGACAGGCCGTCTCCTACGAGCAGTACTTC. This sequence encodes CASSPFGQAVSYEQYF.

The genes are TRBV7-2 and TRBJ1-5; 8 bases match TRBD1. This CDR3 comprises 15 residues. The trim removed 3 bases at V and 2 bases at J, leaving 3 bases unmatched. Germline V CDR1 and CDR2: SGHTA, FQGNSA. The CDR3 sequence: CASSLSTGGNQPQHF. The CDR3 region has the DNA TGTGCCAGCAGCTTGTCGACAGGGGGCAATCAGCCCCAGCATTTT. Variable domain in full (rest from reference TRBV7-2 and TRBJ1-5): GAGVSQSPSNKVTEKGKDVELRCDPISGHTALYWYRQSLGQGLEFLIYFQGNSAPDKSGLPSDRFSAERTGGSVSTLTIQRTQQEDSAVYLCASSLSTGGNQPQHFGDGTRLSIL.

The chain combines TRBV5-1 with TRBJ2-1; 12 nucleotides agree with TRBD2. The germline V gene encodes CDR1 SGHRS and CDR2 YFSETQ. V lost 4 bases to trimming and J lost 3 bases; unmatched junction nucleotides: 2. This CDR3 has 15 residues. CDR3 region: CASSVTSGGYNEQFF. The CDR3 DNA reads TGCGCCAGCAGCGTGACTAGCGGGGGCTACAATGAGCAGTTCTTC.

The V call is TRBV19, the J call TRBJ2-3; 7 bases map to TRBD1. The ends lost 4 bases at V and 6 bases at J; junction bases unmatched: 13. CDR1 and CDR2 (germline): LNHDA, SQIVND (reference sequence). The CDR3 loop spans 16 amino acids. The chain's CDR3 is CASSTTGAGWRDTQYF. In DNA, the CDR3 is TGTGCCAGTAGTACCACAGGGGCTGGTTGGAGGGATACGCAGTATTTT. Complete variable domain (other parts from reference TRBV19 and TRBJ2-3): DGGITQSPKYLFRKEGQNVTLSCEQNLNHDAMYWYRQDPGQGLRLIYYSQIVNDFQKGDIAEGYSVSREKKESFPLTVTSAQKNPTAFYLCASSTTGAGWRDTQYFGPGTRLTVL.

This clone was observed once. The V gene is TRBV5-4, the J gene TRBJ2-3; 10 bases are a match to TRBD1. The ends lost 10 bases at V and 5 bases at J; junction bases unmatched: 7. Germline-derived CDR1 and CDR2 are SGHNT and YYREEE (reference sequence). This CDR3 has 13 residues. DNA for the CDR3: TGTGCCTATCGGGACAGGGGTTTAGATACGCAGTATTTT. Its protein product is CAYRDRGLDTQYF.

The chain employs TRBV11-2 and TRBJ2-7; possible D gene TRBD1, 6 bases. Trimming left V 2 bases short and J 4 bases short, with 12 bases between. CDR3 size: 14 residues. Per the germline V gene, CDR1 is SGHAT and CDR2 is FQNNGV. CDR3 sequence: CASSLSGTRYEQYF. CDR3 coding DNA: TGTGCCAGCAGCTTATCCGGGACACGTTACGAGCAGTACTTC.

The genes are TRBV19 and TRBJ2-7, with D perhaps matching TRBD2 (5 bases). V lost 3 bases and J 0 bases, leaving 9 bases between the germline ends. The CDR3 contains 14 residues. Per germline, CDR1 LNHDA and CDR2 SQIVND (reference sequence). The CDR3: CASSITGSSYEQYF. CDR3 nucleotide sequence: TGTGCCAGTAGTATTACGGGGTCCTCCTACGAGCAGTACTTC.

V is TRBV2 and J is TRBJ1-2; TRBD1 agrees at 9 bases. The CDR3 extends over 13 amino acids. Germline CDR1 reads SNHLY; CDR2 reads FYNNEI. Unmatched junction bases numbered 9, after V lost 6 bases and J lost 10 bases. CDR3 amino acids: CASRIRTGDDYTF. CDR3 nucleotides: TGTGCCAGCAGGATCAGGACAGGGGACGACTACACCTTC.

The table lists this clone with a count of one. V and J are TRBV4-1 and TRBJ2-3; TRBD2 matches at 9 bases. The CDR3 covers 16 residues. The germline gives CDR1 MGHRA, CDR2 YSYEKL. V was clipped by 4 bases and J by 5 bases; unmatched bases: 10. CDR3 amino acids: CASSLEWRGGGDTQYF. CDR3 coding DNA: TGCGCCAGCAGCCTTGAGTGGCGGGGGGGCGGAGATACGCAGTATTTT.

The chain links TRBV2 to TRBJ2-7, with D perhaps TRBD2 (5 bases). The germline V gene has CDR1 SNHLY and CDR2 FYNNEI. This CDR3 spans 14 amino acids. V was cut by 6 bases and J by 0 bases, with 12 bases left in between. The CDR3 coding sequence is TGTGCCAGCAGGAGGGTCCAAAGCTCCTACGAGCAGTACTTC. Translation: CASRRVQSSYEQYF.

The rearrangement links TRBV2 to TRBJ2-5; 7 nucleotides align to TRBD1. CDR3 length: 15 residues. Germline trimming cut 4 bases from V and 4 bases from J; bases unmatched to any gene: 9. Germline-derived CDR1 and CDR2 are SNHLY and FYNNEI. The CDR3 bases are TGTGCCAGCAGTGTCAATCCCGGGACAGTAGAGACCCAGTACTTC. Translating it yields CASSVNPGTVETQYF.